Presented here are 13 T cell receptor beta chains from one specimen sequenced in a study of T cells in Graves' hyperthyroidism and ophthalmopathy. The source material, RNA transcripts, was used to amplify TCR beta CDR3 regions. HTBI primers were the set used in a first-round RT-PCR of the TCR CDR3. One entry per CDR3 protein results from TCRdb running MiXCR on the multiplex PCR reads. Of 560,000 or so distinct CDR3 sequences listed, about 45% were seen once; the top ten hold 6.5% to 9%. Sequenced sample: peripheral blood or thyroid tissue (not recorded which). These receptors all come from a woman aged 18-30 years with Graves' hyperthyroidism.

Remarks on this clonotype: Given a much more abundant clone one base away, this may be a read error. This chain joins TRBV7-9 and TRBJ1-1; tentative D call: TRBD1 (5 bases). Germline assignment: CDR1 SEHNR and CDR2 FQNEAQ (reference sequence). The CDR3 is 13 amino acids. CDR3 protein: CASSRGGNAEAFF. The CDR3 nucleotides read TGTGCCAGCAGCCGCGGGGGGAACGCTGAAGCTTTCTTT.

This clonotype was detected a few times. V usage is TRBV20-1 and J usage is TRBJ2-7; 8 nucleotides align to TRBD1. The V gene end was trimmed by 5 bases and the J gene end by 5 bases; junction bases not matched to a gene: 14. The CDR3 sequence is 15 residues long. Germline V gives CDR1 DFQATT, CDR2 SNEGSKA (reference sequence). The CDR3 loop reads CSAFATGGGLNEQYF. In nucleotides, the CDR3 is TGCAGTGCTTTCGCCACAGGGGGTGGGCTCAACGAGCAGTACTTC.

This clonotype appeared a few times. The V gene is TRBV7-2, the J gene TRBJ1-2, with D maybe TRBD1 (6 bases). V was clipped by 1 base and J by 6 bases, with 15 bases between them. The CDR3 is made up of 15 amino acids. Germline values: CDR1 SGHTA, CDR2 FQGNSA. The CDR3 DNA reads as TGTGCCAGCAGCTTAGTCCCCCAGGGGTCACATGGCTACACCTTC. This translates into CASSLVPQGSHGYTF.

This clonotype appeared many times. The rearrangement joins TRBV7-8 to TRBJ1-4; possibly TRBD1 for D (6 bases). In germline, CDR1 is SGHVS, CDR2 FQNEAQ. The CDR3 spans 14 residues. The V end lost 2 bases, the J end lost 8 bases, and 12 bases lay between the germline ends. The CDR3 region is CASSLWGAGEKLFF. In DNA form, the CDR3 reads TGTGCCAGCAGCTTATGGGGGGCCGGAGAAAAACTGTTTTTT.

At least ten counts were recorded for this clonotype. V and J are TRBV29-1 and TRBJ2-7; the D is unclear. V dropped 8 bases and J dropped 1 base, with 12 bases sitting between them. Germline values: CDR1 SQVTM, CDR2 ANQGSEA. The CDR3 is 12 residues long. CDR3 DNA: TGCAGCTATAGCTACGGATCCTACGAGCAGTACTTC. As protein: CSYSYGSYEQYF.

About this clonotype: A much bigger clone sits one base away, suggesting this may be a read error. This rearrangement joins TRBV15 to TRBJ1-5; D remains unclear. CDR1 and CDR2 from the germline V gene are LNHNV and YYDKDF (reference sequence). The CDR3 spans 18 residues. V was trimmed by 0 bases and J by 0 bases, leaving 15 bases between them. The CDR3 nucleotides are TGTGCCACCAGCAGAGAGGCAACGGTGGGCTTTAGCAATCAGCCCCAGCATTTT. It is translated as CATSREATVGFSNQPQHF.

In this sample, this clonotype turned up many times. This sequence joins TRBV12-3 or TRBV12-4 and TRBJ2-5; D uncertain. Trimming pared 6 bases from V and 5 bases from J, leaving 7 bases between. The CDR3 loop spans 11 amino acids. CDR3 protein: CASSQMETQYF. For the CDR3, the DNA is TGTGCCAGCAGCCAAATGGAGACCCAGTACTTC.

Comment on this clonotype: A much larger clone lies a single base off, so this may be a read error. CDR3 region: CASSLNRNTEASF. DNA of the CDR3: TGTGCCAGCAGCTTAAACAGGAACACTGAAGCTTCCTTT. The chain uses TRBV7-7 and TRBJ1-1, with D possibly TRBD1 on 5 matching bases. CDR1 SSHAT and CDR2 FNYEAQ come from the germline V gene (reference sequence). This CDR3 spans 13 amino acids.

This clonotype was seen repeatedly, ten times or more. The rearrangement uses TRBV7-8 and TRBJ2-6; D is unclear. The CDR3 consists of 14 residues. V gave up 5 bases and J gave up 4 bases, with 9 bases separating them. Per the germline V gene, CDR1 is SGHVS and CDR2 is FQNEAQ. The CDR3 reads CASSLALGANVLTF. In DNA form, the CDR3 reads TGTGCCAGCAGCCTGGCTCTGGGGGCCAACGTCCTGACTTTC. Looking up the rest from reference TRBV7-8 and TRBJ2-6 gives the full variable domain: GAGVSQSPRYKVAKRGQDVALRCDPISGHVSLFWYQQALGQGPEFLTYFQNEAQLDKSGLPSDRFFAERPEGSVSTLKIQRTQQEDSAVYLCASSLALGANVLTFGAGSRLTVL.

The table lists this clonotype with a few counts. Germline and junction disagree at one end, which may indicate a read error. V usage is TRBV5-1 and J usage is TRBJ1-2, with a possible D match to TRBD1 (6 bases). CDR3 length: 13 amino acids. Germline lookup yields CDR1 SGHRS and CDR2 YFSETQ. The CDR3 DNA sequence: TGTGCCAGCAGCGATACAGGGTTGGCGGCCTACACCTTC. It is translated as CASSDTGLAAYTF.

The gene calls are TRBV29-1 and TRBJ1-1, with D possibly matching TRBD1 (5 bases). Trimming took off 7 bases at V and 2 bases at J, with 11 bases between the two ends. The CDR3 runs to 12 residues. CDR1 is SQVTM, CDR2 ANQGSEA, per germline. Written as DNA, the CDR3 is TGCAGCGGGGGGTCCATTAACACTGAAGCTTTCTTT. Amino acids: CSGGSINTEAFF.

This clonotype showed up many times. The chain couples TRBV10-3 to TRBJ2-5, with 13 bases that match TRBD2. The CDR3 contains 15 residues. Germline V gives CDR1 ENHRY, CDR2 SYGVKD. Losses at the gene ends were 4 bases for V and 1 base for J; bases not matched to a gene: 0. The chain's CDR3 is CAISGTSGSQETQYF. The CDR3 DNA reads TGTGCCATCAGTGGGACTAGCGGGAGCCAAGAGACCCAGTACTTC.

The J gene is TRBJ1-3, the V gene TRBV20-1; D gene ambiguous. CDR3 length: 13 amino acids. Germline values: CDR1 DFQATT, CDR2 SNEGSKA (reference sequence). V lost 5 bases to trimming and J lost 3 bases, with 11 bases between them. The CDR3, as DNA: TGCAGTGCTCCTCCGACTGGTGGAAACACCATATATTTT. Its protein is CSAPPTGGNTIYF.